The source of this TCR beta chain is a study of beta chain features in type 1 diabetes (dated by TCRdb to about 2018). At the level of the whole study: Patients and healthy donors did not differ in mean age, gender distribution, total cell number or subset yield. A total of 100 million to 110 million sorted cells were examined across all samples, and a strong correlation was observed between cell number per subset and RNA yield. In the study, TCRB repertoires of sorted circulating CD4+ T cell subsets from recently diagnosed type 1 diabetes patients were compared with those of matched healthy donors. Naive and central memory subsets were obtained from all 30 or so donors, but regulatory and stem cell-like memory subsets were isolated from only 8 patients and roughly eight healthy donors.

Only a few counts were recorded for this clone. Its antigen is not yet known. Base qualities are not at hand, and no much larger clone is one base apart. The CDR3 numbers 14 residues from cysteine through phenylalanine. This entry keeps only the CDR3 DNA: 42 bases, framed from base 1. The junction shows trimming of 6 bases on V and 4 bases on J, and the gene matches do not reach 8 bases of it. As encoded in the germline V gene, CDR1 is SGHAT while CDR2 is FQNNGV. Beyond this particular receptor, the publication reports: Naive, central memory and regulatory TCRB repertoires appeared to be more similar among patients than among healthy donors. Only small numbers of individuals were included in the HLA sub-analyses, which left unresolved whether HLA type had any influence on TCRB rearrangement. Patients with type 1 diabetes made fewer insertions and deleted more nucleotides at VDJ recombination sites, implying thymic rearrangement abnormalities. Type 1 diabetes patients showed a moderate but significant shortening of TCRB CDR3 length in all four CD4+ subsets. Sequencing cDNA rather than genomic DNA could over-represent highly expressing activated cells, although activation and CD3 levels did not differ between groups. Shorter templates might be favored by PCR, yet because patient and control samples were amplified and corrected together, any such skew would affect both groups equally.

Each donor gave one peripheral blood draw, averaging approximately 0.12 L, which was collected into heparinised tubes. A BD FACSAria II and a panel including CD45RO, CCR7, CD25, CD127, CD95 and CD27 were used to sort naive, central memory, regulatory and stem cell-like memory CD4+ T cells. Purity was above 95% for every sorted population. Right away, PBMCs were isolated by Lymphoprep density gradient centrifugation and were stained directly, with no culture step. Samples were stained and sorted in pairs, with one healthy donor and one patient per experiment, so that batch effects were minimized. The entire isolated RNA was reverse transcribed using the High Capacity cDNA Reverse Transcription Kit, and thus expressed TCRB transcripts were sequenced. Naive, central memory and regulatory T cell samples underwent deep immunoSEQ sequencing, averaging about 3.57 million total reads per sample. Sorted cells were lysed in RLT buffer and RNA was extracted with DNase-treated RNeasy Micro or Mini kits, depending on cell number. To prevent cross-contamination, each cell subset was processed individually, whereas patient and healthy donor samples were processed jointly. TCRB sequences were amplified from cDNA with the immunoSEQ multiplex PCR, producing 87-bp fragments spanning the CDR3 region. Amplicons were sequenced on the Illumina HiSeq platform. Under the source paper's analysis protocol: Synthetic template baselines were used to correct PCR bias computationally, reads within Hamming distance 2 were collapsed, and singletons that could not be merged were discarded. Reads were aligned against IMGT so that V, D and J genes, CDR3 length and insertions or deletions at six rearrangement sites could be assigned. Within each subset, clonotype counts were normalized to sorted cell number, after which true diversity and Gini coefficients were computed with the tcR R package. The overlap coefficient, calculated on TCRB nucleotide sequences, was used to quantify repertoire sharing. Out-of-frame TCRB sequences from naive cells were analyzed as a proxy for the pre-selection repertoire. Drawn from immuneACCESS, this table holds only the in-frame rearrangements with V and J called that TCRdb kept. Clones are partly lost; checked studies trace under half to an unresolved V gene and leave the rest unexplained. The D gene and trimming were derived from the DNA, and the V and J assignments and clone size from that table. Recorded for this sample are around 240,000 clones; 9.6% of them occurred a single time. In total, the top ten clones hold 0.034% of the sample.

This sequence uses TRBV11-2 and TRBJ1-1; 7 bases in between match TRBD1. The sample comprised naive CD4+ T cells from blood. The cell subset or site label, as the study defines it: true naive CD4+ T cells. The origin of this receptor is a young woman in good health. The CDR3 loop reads CASRVRDRVTEAFF. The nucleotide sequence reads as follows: TGTGCCAGCAGGGTCCGCGACAGGGTCACTGAAGCTTTCTTT. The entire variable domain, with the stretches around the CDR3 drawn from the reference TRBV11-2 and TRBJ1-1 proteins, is EAGVAQSPRYKIIEKRQSVAFWCNPISGHATLYWYQQILGQGPKLLIQFQNNGVVDDSQLPKDRFSAERLKGVDSTLKIQPAKLEDSAVYLCASRVRDRVTEAFFGQGTRLTVV.